A selection of T cell receptor beta chains follows, all from one sample in a study of cytomegalovirus exposure and HLA in healthy donors. Repertoires were generated with immunoSEQ multiplex PCR, while TCRdb's copy carries only in-frame clones and drops some. The table has about 160,000 clones, more than 65% seen once. Sequencing was done on a sample of PBMCs. These TCRs come from a woman aged 40-49 years in good health and CMV-seropositive. Both conserved end residues are part of each CDR3. D genes are given only for firm matches.

>TRBV5-5|TRBD1
CASSWRATGANQPQNF
>TRBV28|-
CATWRRVQETQYF
>TRBV28|TRBD1
CASLGQVIYGYTF
>TRBV19|TRBD2
CASSSPWGTSGTYEQYF
>TRBV20-1|-
CSADPQGEQYF
>TRBV6-1|-
CASSEAQQFAGYPF
>TRBV28|-
CASSLGDNGEKLFF
>TRBV29-1|-
CSVLLEGTGYTF
>TRBV4-3|-
CASSQESGTDTQYF
>TRBV19|-
CATRQAVSYNEQFF
>TRBV6-6|TRBD1
CASSYPGQGSSPLHF
>TRBV7-2|TRBD2
CASSLMLAGGEETQYF
>TRBV6-1|-
CASSVRAALSSYEQYF
>TRBV7-2|-
CASSLGGGNTEAFF
>TRBV5-5|-
CASSFRQNNQPQHF
>TRBV6-1|TRBD1
CASSEARQGDQPQHF
>TRBV18|TRBD1
CASSPPGQMISGNTIYF
>TRBV14|-
CASSQVGLAYEQYF
>TRBV7-3|TRBD1
CASSSDRDETQYF
>TRBV9|-
CASSVPNADEQFF
>TRBV28|-
CASSLYRDLKTEAFF
>TRBV27|-
CASSRSGFSYEQYF
>TRBV6-1|-
CASSEVWVRDTEAFF
>TRBV27|-
CASSLQDNQPQHF
>TRBV6-5|TRBD1
CASSYRGRGDTQYF
>TRBV5-4|TRBD1
CASRGGQGNQPQNF
>TRBV6-6|-
CASRYSGPTEGTQYF
>TRBV7-2|-
CASSLAGGRGETQYF
>TRBV7-6|-
CASSLFVRGMNTEAFF
>TRBV2|-
CASVVRNTEAFF
>TRBV5-1|-
CASSLGGGFHGYTF
>TRBV6-4|TRBD2
CASSRTSPSNEQFF
>TRBV15|-
CATSRDRAQGETQYF
>TRBV4-3|-
CASSQEFGGKPDTQYF
>TRBV19|TRBD2
CASSLLAGVLWNEQFF
>TRBV6-1|TRBD1
CASSEGDRGWPQHF
>TRBV7-2|TRBD2
CASSLGLAGLQETQYF
>TRBV18|TRBD1
CASSPRDRAGEQYF
>TRBV28|-
CASSLSRPGNYEQYF
>TRBV4-2|TRBD1
CASLLSTGQGASGSRGYTF
>TRBV4-1|TRBD2
CASSQDGSGGPKREQFF
>TRBV28|TRBD1
CASSRTGQETQYF
>TRBV28|TRBD2
CASSSPRGLAGRYEQYF
>TRBV19|-
CASSWSRDTYGYTF
>TRBV7-8|-
CASSSGGRWSGFF
>TRBV6-5|-
CASSYRQPISYNEQFF
>TRBV25-1|TRBD2
CASTFGLAGETQYF
>TRBV5-4|-
CASSLDYRSGYTF
>TRBV6-5|TRBD1
CASRRGQGAGEQFF
>TRBV2|TRBD2
CASSPGTSVSYEQYF
>TRBV19|TRBD1
CASSVQGAKGYTF
>TRBV21-1|-
CASSKKGWTEGYTF